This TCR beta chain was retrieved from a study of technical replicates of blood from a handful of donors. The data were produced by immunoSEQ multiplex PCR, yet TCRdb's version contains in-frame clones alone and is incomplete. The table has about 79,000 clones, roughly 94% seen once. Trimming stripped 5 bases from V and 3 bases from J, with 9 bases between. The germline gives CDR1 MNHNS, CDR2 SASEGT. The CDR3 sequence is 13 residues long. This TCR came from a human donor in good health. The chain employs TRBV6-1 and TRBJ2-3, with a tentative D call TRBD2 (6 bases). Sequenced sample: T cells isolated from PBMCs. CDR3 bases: TGTGCCAGCAGTTCTCGGGAGACAGATACGCAGTATTTT. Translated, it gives CASSSRETDTQYF.